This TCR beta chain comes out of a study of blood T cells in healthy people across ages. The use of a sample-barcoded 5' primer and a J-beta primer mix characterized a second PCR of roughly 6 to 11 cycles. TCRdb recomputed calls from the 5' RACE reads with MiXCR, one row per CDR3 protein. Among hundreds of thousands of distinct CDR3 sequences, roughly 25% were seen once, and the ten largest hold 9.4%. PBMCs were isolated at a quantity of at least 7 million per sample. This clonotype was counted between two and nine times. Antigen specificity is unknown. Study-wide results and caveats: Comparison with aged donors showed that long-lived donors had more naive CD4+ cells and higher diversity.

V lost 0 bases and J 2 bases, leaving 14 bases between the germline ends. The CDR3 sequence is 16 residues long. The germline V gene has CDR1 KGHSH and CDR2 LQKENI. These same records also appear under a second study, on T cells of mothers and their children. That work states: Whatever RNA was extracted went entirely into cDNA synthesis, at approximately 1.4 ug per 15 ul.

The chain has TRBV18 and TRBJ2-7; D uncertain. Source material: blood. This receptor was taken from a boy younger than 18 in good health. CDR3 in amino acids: CASSPPEARSPYEQYF. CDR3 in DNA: TGTGCCAGCTCACCACCGGAAGCCCGCTCCCCCTACGAGCAGTACTTC.